The next 32 T cell receptor beta chains were all read from a single sample in a study of T cell responses to AZD1222 COVID-19 vaccine (dated by TCRdb to about 2021). The time point label, read with the paper, signifies: baseline before first vaccination. Library preparation employed the immunoSEQ multiplex PCR assay. What TCRdb holds here is the immuneACCESS table cut down to in-frame rearrangements. Part of the clones is not present; checked against another copy, under half of the missing clones reflect an unresolved V gene, and the others are unexplained. Here the sample has around 170,000 clones; roughly 90% occur a single time. The ten most abundant clones make up approximately 4% of the sample. The sample here was peripheral blood, taken on day 0 of AZD1222 vaccination. These receptors came from an adult in good health.

V and J are TRBV28 and TRBJ1-2; no clear D gene. V was clipped by 6 bases and J by 4 bases, with 9 bases between them. Germline values: CDR1 MDHEN, CDR2 SYDVKM. CDR3 length: 12 residues. The CDR3 loop is CASRILGYGYTF. CDR3 DNA sequence: TGTGCCAGCAGAATCCTGGGCTATGGCTACACCTTC.

This chain uses TRBV10-2 with TRBJ1-2, with D perhaps TRBD1 (6 bases). CDR1 and CDR2 (germline): WSHSY, SAAADI. The V end was cut by 6 bases, the J end by 5 bases, with 46 bases between. This CDR3 contains 24 residues. The CDR3 loop is CASSVGGGLIWGMATPNLGYGYTF. The CDR3 coding sequence is TGCGCCAGCAGCGTGGGGGGCGGTCTTATCTGGGGTATGGCTACACCAAATCTGGGGTATGGCTACACCTTC.

This clone was found many times. The V and J genes are TRBV29-1 and TRBJ2-1; 8 nucleotides match TRBD2. Germline-derived CDR1 and CDR2 are SQVTM and ANQGSEA. The CDR3 is 17 amino acids. J lost 0 bases, V lost 1 base, and 8 bases had no gene match. In DNA form, the CDR3 reads TGCAGCGTTGAAGGAGGGCTAGCGGGTACCTCCTACAATGAGCAGTTCTTC. This codes for CSVEGGLAGTSYNEQFF.

This chain links TRBV28 with TRBJ2-1; TRBD1 matches at 9 bases. Germline CDR1 is MDHEN and CDR2 is SYDVKM. Losses at the gene ends were 5 bases for V and 6 bases for J; bases not matched to a gene: 5. This CDR3 comprises 14 residues. CDR3 DNA: TGTGCCAGCAGTCTATACAGGGGGCCCAATGAGCAGTTCTTC. This translates into CASSLYRGPNEQFF.

The chain carries TRBV29-1 and TRBJ2-1, with 9 bases lining up with TRBD2. Germline V gene data show CDR1 as SQVTM and CDR2 as ANQGSEA. V gave up 3 bases and J gave up 8 bases; unmatched junction bases: 5. The CDR3 has 13 amino acids. CDR3 region: CSVDAGGLDEQFF. CDR3 nucleotide sequence: TGCAGCGTTGACGCGGGAGGGTTGGATGAGCAGTTCTTC.

This clone was seen a single time. The CDR3 DNA follows: TGTGCCAGCAGCGTAGACCCTTTGACAGGGACCTACGAGCAGTACTTC. This codes for CASSVDPLTGTYEQYF. V gene TRBV9 combines with J gene TRBJ2-7, with 7 nucleotides matching TRBD1. Trimming cost V 0 bases and J 2 bases; bases outside gene matches: 8. This CDR3 region has 16 residues. Germline lookup yields CDR1 SGDLS and CDR2 YYNGEE.

J is TRBJ1-6 and V is TRBV28; D unclear. V lost 7 bases and J lost 7, with 17 bases in between. Germline CDR1 MDHEN, CDR2 SYDVKM. The CDR3 covers 15 residues. The DNA for the CDR3 is TGTGCCAGCACCCTTCCCGGCAGCCTGAATTCACCCCTCCACTTT. This codes for CASTLPGSLNSPLHF. Full variable domain (outside the CDR3, taken from reference TRBV28 and TRBJ1-6): DVKVTQSSRYLVKRTGEKVFLECVQDMDHENMFWYRQDPGLGLRLIYFSYDVKMKEKGDIPEGYSVSREKKERFSLILESASTNQTSMYLCASTLPGSLNSPLHFGNGTRLTVT.

This chain links TRBV4-2 with TRBJ2-1; TRBD2 agrees at 10 bases. Per germline, CDR1 LGHNA and CDR2 YNFKEQ. The V and J ends lost 3 bases and 4 bases, in that order; junction bases with no gene match: 6. This CDR3 contains 16 residues. The CDR3 coding sequence is TGTGCCAGCAGCCACCTAGCGGGAGATGAATACAATGAGCAGTTCTTC. Translating gives CASSHLAGDEYNEQFF.

The V call is TRBV30, the J call TRBJ2-7, with 11 bases that match TRBD2. Germline-derived CDR1 and CDR2 are GTSNPN and SVGIG (reference sequence). The CDR3 spans 15 residues. The V segment lost 3 bases and the J segment 2 bases; nucleotides outside the gene matches: 6. The CDR3 reads CAWSDGTSGAYEQYF. CDR3 DNA sequence: TGTGCCTGGAGCGACGGGACTAGCGGCGCCTACGAGCAGTACTTC.

The genes are TRBV11-3 and TRBJ1-1, with TRBD1 matching over 7 bases. From germline, CDR1 is SGHNT and CDR2 YENEEA. The J segment lost 4 bases and the V segment lost 1 base, leaving 6 bases of the junction unmatched. The CDR3 length is 15 residues. CDR3 sequence reads: CASSLVSGTATEAFF. CDR3 nucleotide sequence: TGTGCCAGCAGCTTAGTCTCCGGGACAGCCACTGAAGCTTTCTTT.

The genes are TRBV6-2 or TRBV6-3 and TRBJ2-3; D may be TRBD2 (7 bases). The germline V gene has CDR1 MNHEY and CDR2 SVGEGT. V was shortened by 1 base and J by 6 bases, with 14 bases between the two germline ends. The CDR3 is 15 residues long. DNA for the CDR3: TGTGCCAGCAGTTACTTGAGAAAGGGGGGGGATACGCAGTATTTT. It yields the protein CASSYLRKGGDTQYF.

The V call is TRBV28, the J call TRBJ2-2; no firm D call. Germline V gene data show CDR1 as MDHEN and CDR2 as SYDVKM. V lost 5 bases and J 0 bases, leaving 19 bases between the germline ends. The CDR3 totals 18 residues. The CDR3 bases are TGTGCCAGCAGTCCCTCTATTATAGCAAATACGAACACCGGGGAGCTGTTTTTT. This gives the protein CASSPSIIANTNTGELFF.

The V and J genes are TRBV15 and TRBJ2-1; no clear D gene. Germline V gives CDR1 LNHNV, CDR2 YYDKDF (reference sequence). V shed 5 bases and J shed 9 bases, with 11 bases lying between them. The CDR3 sequence is 12 residues long. The CDR3 spells CATSSMGSEQFF. CDR3 nucleotide sequence: TGTGCCACCAGCTCCATGGGAAGTGAGCAGTTCTTC.

The V call is TRBV6-2 or TRBV6-3, the J call TRBJ2-1; 7 bases are shared with TRBD2. V lost 0 bases to trimming and J lost 6 bases; unmatched junction nucleotides: 5. From germline, CDR1 is MNHEY and CDR2 SVGEGT. The CDR3 is made up of 15 amino acids. CDR3: CASSYSRGSRNEQFF. DNA for the CDR3: TGTGCCAGCAGTTACTCCCGCGGGAGCCGCAATGAGCAGTTCTTC.

The chain couples TRBV28 to TRBJ2-5, with D uncertain. The CDR3 is 15 residues long. Trimming removed 3 bases at V and 1 base at J, with 12 bases between. Per germline, CDR1 MDHEN and CDR2 SYDVKM. DNA of the CDR3: TGTGCCAGCAGTTTTTGGCACACCAGCCAAGAGACCCAGTACTTC. This sequence encodes CASSFWHTSQETQYF.

The chain joins TRBV5-6 to TRBJ2-5; perhaps TRBD2 as D (6 bases). The V and J ends lost 1 base and 2 bases respectively, with 15 bases between them. The CDR3 totals 16 residues. CDR1 and CDR2 from the germline V gene are SGHDT and YYEEEE. As DNA, the CDR3 is TGTGCCAGCAGCTTGCGAGTGGGGGGTCTTCAAGAGACCCAGTACTTC. Encoded protein: CASSLRVGGLQETQYF.

In its sample, this clone was seen a few times. The rearrangement joins TRBV2 to TRBJ1-1; D is undetermined. CDR1 is SNHLY, CDR2 FYNNEI, per germline. CDR3 length: 13 residues. Trimming pared 6 bases from V and 1 base from J, leaving 9 bases between. The CDR3 loop is CASRGDGNTEAFF. The CDR3 DNA sequence: TGTGCCAGCAGAGGCGACGGGAACACTGAAGCTTTCTTT.

The rearrangement joins TRBV25-1 to TRBJ1-1; D is ambiguous. Trimming removed 4 bases from V and 5 bases from J, with 11 bases in between. This CDR3 contains 13 residues. Germline V gives CDR1 MGHDK, CDR2 SYGVNS. DNA for the CDR3: TGTGCCAGCAGTGCCAAGGGTTATACTGAAGCTTTCTTT. This sequence encodes CASSAKGYTEAFF.

The chain uses TRBV27 and TRBJ1-5, with 9 bases matching TRBD1. The CDR3 has 14 amino acids. V lost 8 bases and J lost 1; bases outside the gene matches: 3. Germline V gene data show CDR1 as MNHEY and CDR2 as SMNVEV (reference sequence). The CDR3 nucleotides are TGTGCCAGCTGGGACAGGGCCAGCAATCAGCCCCAGCATTTT. This encodes CASWDRASNQPQHF.

To note about this clone: In the same sample, other DNA sequences code for this CDR3. The V gene is TRBV27, the J gene TRBJ1-2, with D perhaps matching TRBD1 (5 bases). Germline V gene lookup returns CDR1 MNHEY and CDR2 SMNVEV (reference sequence). The CDR3 runs 13 residues. V gave up 2 bases and J gave up 8 bases, with 12 bases separating them. In DNA form, the CDR3 reads TGTGCCAGCAGTTTAGGAGGGGCGGGGGGCTACACCTTC. It is translated as CASSLGGAGGYTF.

The chain carries TRBV6-5 and TRBJ1-1, with unresolved D. CDR3 length: 13 residues. V was clipped by 2 bases and J by 5 bases, with 9 bases between them. CDR1 is MNHEY, CDR2 SVGAGI, per germline. The CDR3 protein is CASSYGRGTEAFF. In DNA form, the CDR3 reads TGTGCCAGCAGTTACGGTCGCGGAACTGAAGCTTTCTTT.

The sample holds one count of this clone. The rearrangement links TRBV6-5 to TRBJ2-3; the D gene is possibly TRBD1 (5 bases). The CDR3 runs 14 residues. Trimming took 0 bases from V and 2 from J, leaving 6 bases between them. CDR1 and CDR2 (germline): MNHEY, SVGAGI. The chain's CDR3 is CASSYSGATDTQYF. The CDR3 nucleotides are TGTGCCAGCAGTTACTCTGGGGCCACAGATACGCAGTATTTT.

The V gene is TRBV14, the J gene TRBJ2-5; D is unresolved. The CDR3 has 14 residues. Trimming removed 4 bases from V and 0 bases from J, with 9 bases in between. Germline V lookup: CDR1 SGHDN, CDR2 FVKESK. The CDR3 protein is CASSPYRNQETQYF. CDR3 nucleotide sequence: TGTGCCAGCAGCCCCTACAGAAACCAAGAGACCCAGTACTTC.

The rearrangement links TRBV5-1 to TRBJ2-7; 8 bases line up with TRBD2. This CDR3 spans 14 amino acids. From germline, CDR1 is SGHRS and CDR2 YFSETQ. J lost 4 bases, V lost 4 bases, and 7 bases had no gene match. The CDR3 DNA sequence: TGCGCCAGCAGCAACCGGGGGGGCGGGTACGAGCAGTACTTC. This codes for CASSNRGGGYEQYF.

V gene TRBV29-1 combines with J gene TRBJ2-1; 12 positions agree with TRBD2. The V gene's germline CDR1 is SQVTM and CDR2 ANQGSEA. This CDR3 spans 14 amino acids. V was pared by 7 bases and J by 7 bases, with 8 bases of the junction left unmatched. The CDR3 loop is CSATLAGGPNEQFF. The CDR3 DNA follows: TGCAGCGCTACTCTAGCGGGAGGGCCTAATGAGCAGTTCTTC.

The chain recombines TRBV18 with TRBJ2-1; no firm D call. The CDR3 sequence is 17 residues long. Germline V lookup: CDR1 KGHSH, CDR2 LQKENI. Trimming cost V 0 bases and J 0 bases, with 12 bases left between them. Here the CDR3 DNA reads TGTGCCAGCTCACCACCGGGCACCTGGAGCTCCTACAATGAGCAGTTCTTC. Translated: CASSPPGTWSSYNEQFF. The entire variable domain, with the rest obtained from reference TRBV18 and TRBJ2-1, is as follows: NAGVMQNPRHLVRRRGQEARLRCSPMKGHSHVYWYRQLPEEGLKFMVYLQKENIIDESGMPKERFSAEFPKEGPSILRIQQVVRGDSAAYFCASSPPGTWSSYNEQFFGPGTRLTVL.

This clone was seen a single time. This chain joins TRBV6-1 and TRBJ1-5, with 7 bases identical to TRBD1. This CDR3 contains 14 residues. V trimming: 3 bases; J trimming: 3 bases; junction bases outside the gene matches: 2. Germline lookup yields CDR1 MNHNS and CDR2 SASEGT. CDR3 in amino acids: CASSEDRFNQPQHF. The CDR3 DNA sequence: TGTGCCAGCAGTGAGGACAGGTTCAATCAGCCCCAGCATTTT.

This chain uses TRBV28 with TRBJ2-2; maybe TRBD2 (6 bases). The V gene's germline CDR1 is MDHEN and CDR2 SYDVKM. V shed 7 bases and J shed 7 bases, with 19 bases lying between them. The CDR3 sequence is 15 residues long. This CDR3 reads CASIHSGQEGGELFF. In DNA, the CDR3 is TGTGCCAGCATCCATTCGGGGCAGGAGGGCGGGGAGCTGTTTTTT.

The V call is TRBV12-3 or TRBV12-4, the J call TRBJ2-1; D is ambiguous. Trimming removed 3 bases from V and 8 bases from J, with 5 bases in between. The CDR3 spans 11 residues. DNA for the CDR3: TGTGCCAGCAGTTTCGGCTATGAGCAGTTCTTC. It yields the protein CASSFGYEQFF.

The chain combines TRBV7-3 with TRBJ1-4; TRBD1 might be the D (5 bases). The CDR3 is 15 amino acids. Germline V gives CDR1 SGHTA, CDR2 FQGTGA. V was pared by 2 bases and J by 4 bases, with 11 bases between. CDR3: CASSLGGTGNEKLFF. In DNA form, the CDR3 reads TGTGCCAGCAGCTTAGGCGGGACGGGTAATGAAAAACTGTTTTTT.

The genes are TRBV21-1 and TRBJ2-7. TRBV21-1 is designated a pseudogene. CDR3 length equals 11 residues. CDR3 bases: TGTGCCAGCAGCAAGGACTACGAGCAGTACTTC. Its protein product is CASSKDYEQYF.

This sequence joins TRBV28 and TRBJ2-3; the D gene is possibly TRBD2 (6 bases). The CDR3 consists of 13 residues. V was clipped by 7 bases and J by 4 bases, with 12 bases between them. CDR1 MDHEN and CDR2 SYDVKM come from the germline V gene. This CDR3 is CASKMGGSDTQYF. The DNA of the CDR3 is TGTGCCAGCAAAATGGGGGGATCAGATACGCAGTATTTT.